These 2 T cell receptor beta chains originate from one sample sequenced in a study of shared clonotypes between healthy human individuals. The data were produced by immunoSEQ multiplex PCR, yet TCRdb's version contains in-frame clones alone and is incomplete. This sample yields 100,000 to 120,000 clones, of which 55% to 70% are seen a single time; almost 25% belongs to the top ten. The sequencing sample was made of memory CD8+ T cells sorted from blood. As to subset: CD45RO+ cells pooled with CCR7-negative TemRA cells. The receptors stem from a woman aged 25-40 years in good health.

This chain uses TRBV29-1 with TRBJ2-7; 10 bases map to TRBD1. CDR3 length: 14 residues. V trimming: 1 base; J trimming: 5 bases; junction bases outside the gene matches: 5. CDR1 SQVTM and CDR2 ANQGSEA come from the germline V gene. CDR3 protein: CSVEGPGQGNEQYF. CDR3 sequence (DNA): TGCAGCGTTGAAGGACCGGGACAGGGGAACGAGCAGTACTTC.

Only a few counts were recorded for this clone. The chain joins TRBV7-9 to TRBJ1-5, with 8 bases aligning to TRBD1. From germline, CDR1 is SEHNR and CDR2 FQNEAQ (reference sequence). The V segment lost 5 bases and the J segment 7 bases; nucleotides outside the gene matches: 10. This CDR3 has 15 amino acids. The DNA for the CDR3 is TGTGCCAGCAGCCCGCAGGGGGCCGGAGAGCAGCCCCAGCATTTT. It specifies CASSPQGAGEQPQHF.